The subject of this entry is one T cell receptor (beta chain). Its antigen specificity is not known. Base-call qualities are not available, and no considerably larger clone is one nucleotide away. The data were taken from a study of cytomegalovirus exposure and HLA in healthy donors (dated by TCRdb to 2016 to 2017). General notes on the study: In an earlier analysis of around 540 of the donors, around 300 Gb of sequence data and about 110 million unique TCR beta sequences from 150 million to 200 million T cells were reported. An early release covering approximately 600 HLA-typed donors comprised about 320 gigabases of sequencing data and around 80 million unique TCR sequences. The genetic ancestry cluster associated with self-reported Caucasian donors included 81% of the roughly 360 genotyped donors. The study was designed to test whether signatures of past pathogen exposure could be identified by cataloging public T cell receptors. Using immunosequencing, the study profiled T cell repertoires from around 680 subjects and related those repertoires to cytomegalovirus serostatus. A separate validation cohort of roughly 130 different subjects was used in addition to the 666-subject first cohort. The study combined high-throughput TCR immunosequencing, statistical association of individual TCRs with disease status, and machine learning to predict cytomegalovirus infection status. In a later analysis, previously published TCR beta repertoires from 550 to 700 donors were re-analyzed and high-resolution HLA genotyping was added so that TCR occurrence patterns could be studied. The later analysis used no new phenotypic data to find candidate immune exposures, relying instead on TCR beta sequences and their occurrence across donors. An earlier analysis of several hundred of the donors applied high-throughput TCR beta sequencing to assess whether each TCR beta V gene segment acted as functional or pseudogenic. Donor age, sex, ethnicity and CMV serostatus were compiled alongside the repertoire data. In a later genetic analysis, genome-wide SNP genotypes for about three fifths of the roughly 670 donors were used, and that subset was treated as a discovery cohort. All discovery cohort repertoires had been generated using a single sequencing platform. HLA typing included class I and class II loci at four-digit resolution. Typing coverage varied by locus: roughly 620-630 donors for A, B, C, DRB1 and DQB1; approximately 520 for DQA1; approximately 610 for DPA1; 400 to 480 for DPB1. Four to six DR-DQ haplotypes were handled as single units for association and clustering, since linkage in the cohort was strong. Among 300 to 500 genotyped donors of the cohort, an average of around 220,000 unique TCR beta nucleotide sequences was sequenced per donor, of which about 19% were non-productive.

Library construction relied on the immunoSEQ multiplex PCR assay. The multiplex PCR relied on a mix of 60 forward primers for TCR Vbeta segments and 13 reverse primers for TCR Jbeta segments. A multiplex PCR assay on genomic DNA amplified the CDR3 region of rearranged TCR beta genes. On the Illumina HiSeq System, the amplified TCR beta libraries were sequenced as 87-base-pair reads. The authors' analysis ran thus. A later analysis tallied approximately 87 million unique TCR beta chains across the 666 repertoires, and some 10 million of those chains were shared by two or more donors. Raw reads were error-corrected and collapsed into unique sequences with a nearest-neighbor algorithm that merged closely related sequences to remove PCR and sequencing errors. Alignment of CDR3 sequences to IMGT reference sequences was used to assign V, D and J gene segments. For a sequence to be retained, at least a six-nucleotide match to both a V gene segment and a J gene segment was required. Rearrangements were called productive when the CDR3 lacked stop codons and stayed in frame with V and J; all others were non-productive. Following IMGT convention, CDR3 was defined as the stretch from the second conserved V-encoded cysteine up to the conserved J-encoded phenylalanine. The earlier analysis of more than 450 of the donors excluded sequences that lacked an unambiguous match to a single V gene segment. In an earlier analysis of more than 500 of the donors, a V segment was called functional when productive rearrangements were above 56.7%, and segregating when the standard deviation between donors exceeded 5%. A statistical classification framework was developed to diagnose cytomegalovirus status using the catalog of TCR beta chain sequences. V and J gene assignment, in a later analysis, came from comparing TCR nucleotide sequences with IMGT/GENE-DB human TR gene sequences. Using the TCRdist pipeline, a later analysis assigned CDR3 sequences along with most-parsimonious VDJ recombination scenarios. In a later analysis, each TCR beta chain was defined by its CDR3 amino acid sequence together with its V-gene family, and reads lacking a unique V-gene family were excluded. In a later analysis, around 650 highly shared, low-generation-probability nucleotide sequences were removed to address suspected cross-contamination and a sequencing artifact. In a later analysis, a clonal expansion index for each public chain was calculated from normalized within-repertoire ranks of inferred template counts. In a later analysis, generation probabilities were computed using a VDJ recombination model fitted to out-of-frame rearrangements, and the results were checked against IGoR. A later analysis scored TCR-TCR, TCR-HLA and TCR-CMV co-occurrence with hypergeometric tests, applying a repertoire-size bias correction to TCR pairs. In a later analysis, false discovery rates were estimated by permuting HLA or CMV assignments 20 times. In a later analysis, co-occurring TCRs were grouped using DBSCAN, with TCRdist sequence similarity added in when clustering inside HLA-allele-positive subsets. For co-occurrence clustering, repertoires with fewer than 30,000 or more than 120,000 public chains were excluded, along with roughly 5 repertoires with anomalous nucleotide sharing. The table comes from immuneACCESS by way of TCRdb, which keeps in-frame sequences with V and J called. Part of the clones is missing from these tables; in studies checked, under half for an unresolved V gene and the rest for unknown reasons. V and J calls and clone size are those listed in that table; D and trimming were worked out from the DNA. Here the sample has roughly 180,000 clones; roughly four fifths occur a single time. Of the sample, 2.5% is held by the ten largest clones.

Points the paper makes about the study in general: Cytomegalovirus status was reported to be diagnosed by the classifier with high specificity and sensitivity in both the original and validation cohorts. It was suggested by the authors that the approach could potentially be generalized to other disease states and immunological phenotypes. Strong co-occurrence of HLA alleles, especially DR and DQ, made assigning TCR associations to individual alleles difficult. In vitro tests confirmed that three of the cytomegalovirus-associated TCR beta chains recognize cytomegalovirus antigens. The presence/absence analyses assumed that sequencing depth was roughly uniform across donors, and that assumption may not be true. Because HLA typing was unavailable for some donors at each locus, only the typed subset was used in association tests. A later genetic analysis associated a missense DCLRE1C variant with V-gene and J-gene trimming of TCR beta chains, and an independent cohort replicated the association. In a later analysis, most CMV-associated TCR beta chains were found to appear HLA-restricted, with HLA associations seemingly driven largely by CMV exposure. According to a later analysis, parvovirus B19, influenza, CMV and Epstein-Barr virus appeared linked to several top co-occurrence clusters. Because counts were too low, 15 to 20 rarely observed V segments, including chromosome 9 orphons, were left out of the earlier analysis of 500 to 750 of the donors. Most TCR sequences were seen in very few donors, while some public TCRs were found in many individuals. According to a later genetic analysis, donors in an Asian-associated ancestry cluster had fewer N-insertions in productive TCRs than the approximately 650-donor mean. Immune exposure information for the cohort was limited to CMV serostatus. Linkage disequilibrium might explain the correlated functional status among segregating V segments, but an unknown experimental factor could not be ruled out. In a later analysis, HLA-associated TCR beta chains were found to be more clonally expanded and to have lower generation probabilities than equally common non-associated chains. In a later analysis, about 17,000 TCR beta sequences were associated with specific HLA alleles at a false discovery rate of 0.05. Some IMGT-functional V segments, including TRBV6-2 and TRBV6-3, could not be told apart with the 87-base-pair reads, so those segments were excluded. The sequencing pipeline was judged likely to have produced a cluster of highly shared sequence variants as a technical artifact. A further reported finding was that TCR beta sequences accurately predicted the HLA-A and HLA-B alleles for most subjects in the first cohort. The study listed 150 to 200 TCR beta chains as associated with cytomegalovirus. The cohort was sequenced for TCR beta chains only, and without alpha or paired-chain data the features that could be detected were limited. An earlier analysis of approximately 570 of the donors showed that most TCR beta V segments appeared in productive rearrangements either about 87% or about 30% of the time, which broadly matched IMGT annotations. In a later analysis, TCR association rates were found to vary across HLA loci, with the most associated TCRs seen for DRB1 alleles and the fewest for HLA-C alleles.

In total, roughly 670 healthy bone marrow donors made up the cohort. All cohort members were sampled while nominally healthy, although unrecorded immune exposures were likely present. The donor was CMV seronegative and was included in the group of under 450 seronegative cohort members. Each donor provided a peripheral blood sample, and peripheral blood mononuclear cells were used for TCR beta sequencing. The Qiagen DNeasy Blood Extraction Kit was used to extract genomic DNA from the blood cell samples. From V the trimming removes 7 bases and from J it removes 3 bases, while the gene matches leave 13 bases of the junction unaccounted for. The germline V gene supplies CDR1 ENHRY and CDR2 SYGVKD. The CDR3, from cysteine to phenylalanine, totals 17 residues. The kept DNA is CDR3 alone, 51 bases in frame from the first base.

The TCR comes from a female donor in good health and CMV-seronegative. The V gene is TRBV10-3 and the J gene is TRBJ2-3, with 10 junctional bases fitting TRBD1. The specimen was PBMCs. The base sequence is TGTGCCATCACTCCCAACCCGGGACAGGGGCCGACAGATACGCAGTATTTT. The encoded protein is CAITPNPGQGPTDTQYF.